Presented here are 14 T cell receptor beta chains from one specimen sequenced in a study of molecular identifiers for immune sequencing clone quantification. Each CDR3 protein gets one entry after TCRdb re-called the PCR reads with MiXCR. The sample has 80,000 to 100,000 distinct CDR3 sequences; less than 25% are singletons. The sequencing input was naive CD8+ T cells from blood, with Jurkat cell RNA spiked in. Subset described: FACS-sorted CD8+CD4-CCR7+CD45RA+ naive T cells. Receptor source: a human donor in good health. Some libraries in this study had Jurkat cell RNA spiked in.

This clonotype occurred a few times. A much larger clone is a single base away; this may be a read error. The V call is TRBV14, the J call TRBJ2-3, with D perhaps TRBD2 (6 bases). Germline CDR1 SGHDN, CDR2 FVKESK. Between the trimmed V and J ends, which lost 3 bases and 4 bases, there was a span of 11 bases. The CDR3 runs to 14 residues. For the CDR3, the DNA is TGTGCCAGCAGCCAGGGACTGCGCTCAGATACGCAGTATTTT. It encodes CASSQGLRSDTQYF. Looking up the rest from reference TRBV14 and TRBJ2-3 gives the full variable domain: EAGVTQFPSHSVIEKGQTVTLRCDPISGHDNLYWYRRVMGKEIKFLLHFVKESKQDESGMPNNRFLAERTGGTYSTLKVQPAELEDSGVYFCASSQGLRSDTQYFGPGTRLTVL.

In the case of this clonotype: One end of the junction varies from germline; a read error may be responsible. The J gene is TRBJ2-5, the V gene TRBV29-1; 7 nucleotides agree with TRBD2. Germline V gene data show CDR1 as SQVTM and CDR2 as ANQGSEA. The CDR3 is 14 residues long. The CDR3 spells CGVNGYGGQETQYF. In DNA, the CDR3 is TGCGGCGTTAACGGGTACGGGGGGCAAGAGACCCAGTACTTC. Together with reference TRBV29-1 and TRBJ2-5, the CDR3 gives the full variable domain: SAVISQKPSRDICQRGTSLTIQCQVDSQVTMMFWYRQQPGQSLTLIATANQGSEATYESGFVIDKFPISRPNLTFSTLTVSNMSPEDSSIYLCGVNGYGGQETQYFGPGTRLLVL.

In this sample, this clonotype turned up a few times. V usage is TRBV10-3 and J usage is TRBJ2-7, with TRBD2 as a possible D gene (6 bases). Per the germline V gene, CDR1 is ENHRY and CDR2 is SYGVKD. CDR3 size: 13 residues. With 10 bases removed from V and 1 base from J, the gap between germline ends came to 14 bases. CDR3 in amino acids: CATSGAGSYEQYF. The CDR3 nucleotides are TGTGCCACTTCGGGAGCAGGGTCCTACGAGCAGTACTTC.

The sample holds many counts of this clonotype. The chain joins TRBV27 to TRBJ1-5; unclear D gene. V lost 5 bases and J lost 2, with 16 bases in between. Per germline, CDR1 MNHEY and CDR2 SMNVEV (reference sequence). The CDR3 is made up of 16 amino acids. The DNA of the CDR3 is TGTGCCAGCAGTCCCCTGGGCCCCGCCGGCAATCAGCCCCAGCATTTT. Protein product: CASSPLGPAGNQPQHF.

A word on this clonotype: The junction does not match germline at one end; this may be a read error. The chain links TRBV10-3 to TRBJ2-6; D unclear. CDR3 length: 16 amino acids. The germline V gene has CDR1 ENHRY and CDR2 SYGVKD. DNA for the CDR3: TGTGCCGTCAGTGAGTCGATTGACGTCGGGGCCAACGTCCTGACTTTC. Amino acids: CAVSESIDVGANVLTF.

This clonotype was seen ten or more times. The CDR3 nucleotides are TGTGCCAGCAGTTTATCCCGCAGCTCTGGGGCCAACGTCCTGACTTTC. Translated, it gives CASSLSRSSGANVLTF. The chain couples TRBV27 to TRBJ2-6, with D hard to call. Germline CDR1 MNHEY, CDR2 SMNVEV (reference sequence). The CDR3 has 16 residues. Between the trimmed V and J ends, which lost 0 bases and 0 bases, there was a span of 6 bases. The full variable domain, in which reference TRBV27 and TRBJ2-6 provide the parts outside the CDR3, is EAQVTQNPRYLITVTGKKLTVTCSQNMNHEYMSWYRQDPGLGLRQIYYSMNVEVTDKGDVPEGYKVSRKEKRNFPLILESPSPNQTSLYFCASSLSRSSGANVLTFGAGSRLTVL.

The genes are TRBV10-3 and TRBJ2-3, with 10 bases identical to TRBD2. The CDR3 totals 15 residues. The V and J ends lost 4 bases and 3 bases, in that order; junction bases with no gene match: 4. CDR1 and CDR2 from the germline V gene are ENHRY and SYGVKD. The CDR3 bases are TGTGCCATCAGTGCGGCACTAGCGGGAACAGATACGCAGTATTTT. Translation gives CAISAALAGTDTQYF.

Details on this clonotype: A junction boundary mismatches the germline segment, possibly from a read error. The rearrangement links TRBV29-1 to TRBJ1-1; no firm D call. Germline values: CDR1 SQVTM, CDR2 ANQGSEA. This CDR3 has 13 amino acids. The CDR3 sequence: CSVEGRGDTAAFF. CDR3 coding DNA: TGCAGCGTTGAAGGCCGGGGAGACACTGCAGCTTTCTTT.

V usage is TRBV6-2 or TRBV6-3 and J usage is TRBJ2-1; TRBD1 is a possible D gene (7 bases). The CDR3 sequence is 14 residues long. CDR1 and CDR2 (germline): MNHEY, SVGEGT. Trimming took 6 bases from V and 7 from J, leaving 16 bases between them. The CDR3 DNA reads TGTGCCAGCAGGATAGGGGGCGGGATGAATGAGCAGTTCTTC. Its protein is CASRIGGGMNEQFF.

At least ten counts were recorded for this clonotype. The CDR3 DNA sequence: TGTGCCAGCAGCCCGGGAACGGAATATAATTCACCCCTCCACTTT. Protein product: CASSPGTEYNSPLHF. The chain uses TRBV14 and TRBJ1-6; no clear D gene. V lost 4 bases and J lost 4, with 11 bases in between. This CDR3 region has 15 residues. Germline CDR1 and CDR2: SGHDN and FVKESK.

Concerning this clonotype itself: A read error is possible here, since a much larger clone lies one base away. The rearrangement links TRBV7-9 to TRBJ1-5; D not certain. The CDR3 runs 13 residues. The germline CDR1 and CDR2 sequences are SEHNR and FQNEAQ (reference sequence). In DNA form, the CDR3 reads TGTGCCAGCAGCTTAGGGAGAGATCAGACCCAGCATTTT. Its translation is CASSLGRDQTQHF.

The rearrangement uses TRBV7-2 and TRBJ1-4; D possibly corresponds to TRBD1 (6 bases). The CDR3 length is 15 residues. The germline CDR1 and CDR2 sequences are SGHTA and FQGNSA. V shed 1 base and J shed 7 bases, with 13 bases lying between them. As DNA, the CDR3 is TGTGCCAGCAGCTTAGAGGGGGGGCCAGGTGAAAAACTGTTTTTT. Translating gives CASSLEGGPGEKLFF.

On this clonotype itself: This may be a read error, as it is one base from a much larger clone. Because it lacks the conserved phenylalanine or tryptophan at the end, this CDR3 is likely a read error. The chain carries TRBV13 and TRBJ1-1, with D perhaps TRBD1 (6 bases). Between the trimmed V and J ends, which lost 2 bases and 7 bases, there was a span of 17 bases. Germline V gene data show CDR1 as PRHDT and CDR2 as FYEKMQ (reference sequence). The CDR3 totals 15 residues. This chain's CDR3 is CASSLRQAQASEAFY. For the CDR3, the DNA is TGTGCCAGCAGCTTAAGACAGGCCCAAGCGAGTGAAGCTTTCTAT.

This clonotype was detected a few times. A clone one base away is much larger, so this may be a read error. V and J are TRBV4-3 and TRBJ2-3; D possibly corresponds to TRBD2 (7 bases). The CDR3 length is 15 residues. The V gene's germline CDR1 is LGHNA and CDR2 YSLEER. V lost 0 bases, J lost 8 bases, and 15 bases lay in between. CDR3: CASSQEGGAAGTQYF. The CDR3 DNA reads TGCGCCAGCAGCCAAGAAGGGGGGGCCGCAGGTACGCAGTATTTT.